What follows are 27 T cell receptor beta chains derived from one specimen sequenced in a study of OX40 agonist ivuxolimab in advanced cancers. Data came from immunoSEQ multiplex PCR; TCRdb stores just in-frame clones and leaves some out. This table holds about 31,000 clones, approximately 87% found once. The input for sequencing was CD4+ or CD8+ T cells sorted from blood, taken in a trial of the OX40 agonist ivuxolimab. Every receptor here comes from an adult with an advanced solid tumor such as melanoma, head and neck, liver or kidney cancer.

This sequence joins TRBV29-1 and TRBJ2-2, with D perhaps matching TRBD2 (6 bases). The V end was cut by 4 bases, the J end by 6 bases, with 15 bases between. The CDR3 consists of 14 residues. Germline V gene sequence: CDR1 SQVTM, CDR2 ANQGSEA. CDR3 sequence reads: CSVAPRASAGELFF. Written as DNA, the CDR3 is TGCAGCGTTGCCCCCCGAGCTAGCGCCGGGGAGCTGTTTTTT.

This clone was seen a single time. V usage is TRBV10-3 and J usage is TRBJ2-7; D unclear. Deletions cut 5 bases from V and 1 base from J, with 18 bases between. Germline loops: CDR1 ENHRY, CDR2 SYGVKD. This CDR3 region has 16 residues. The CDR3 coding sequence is TGTGCCATCAGTACCCCGGACGGTAACCCTTCCTACGAGCAGTACTTC. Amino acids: CAISTPDGNPSYEQYF.

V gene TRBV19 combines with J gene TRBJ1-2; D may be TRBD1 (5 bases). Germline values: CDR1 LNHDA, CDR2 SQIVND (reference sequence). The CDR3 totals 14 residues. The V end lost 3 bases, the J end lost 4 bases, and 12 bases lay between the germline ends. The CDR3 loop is CASSIQQGFYGYTF. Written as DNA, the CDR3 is TGTGCCAGTAGTATCCAGCAGGGCTTCTATGGCTACACCTTC.

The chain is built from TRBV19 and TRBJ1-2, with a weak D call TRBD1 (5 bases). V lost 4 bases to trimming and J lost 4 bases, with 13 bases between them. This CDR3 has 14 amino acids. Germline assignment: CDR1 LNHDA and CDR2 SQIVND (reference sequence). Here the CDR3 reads CASSTQDGIYGYTF. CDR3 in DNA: TGTGCCAGTAGTACACAGGATGGGATCTATGGCTACACCTTC.

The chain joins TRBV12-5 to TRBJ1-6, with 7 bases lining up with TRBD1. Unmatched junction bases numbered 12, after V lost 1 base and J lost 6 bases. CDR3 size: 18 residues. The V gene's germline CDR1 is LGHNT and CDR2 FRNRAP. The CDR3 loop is CASGLAILGQGGNSPLHF. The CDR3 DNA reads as TGTGCTAGTGGTTTGGCCATACTAGGGCAGGGGGGTAATTCACCCCTCCACTTT.

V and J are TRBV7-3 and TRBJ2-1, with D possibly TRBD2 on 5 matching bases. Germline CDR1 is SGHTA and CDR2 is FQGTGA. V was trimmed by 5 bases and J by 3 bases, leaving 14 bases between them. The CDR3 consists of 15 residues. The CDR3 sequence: CASSRSGVYYNEQFF. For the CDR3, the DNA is TGTGCCAGCAGCCGATCCGGGGTTTACTACAATGAGCAGTTCTTC.

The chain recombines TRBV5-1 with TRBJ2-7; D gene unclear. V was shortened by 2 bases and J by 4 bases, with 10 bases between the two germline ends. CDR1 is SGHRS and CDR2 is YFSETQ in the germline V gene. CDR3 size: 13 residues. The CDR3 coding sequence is TGCGCCAGCAGCTTCCATTCCTCGTACGAGCAGTACTTC. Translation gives CASSFHSSYEQYF. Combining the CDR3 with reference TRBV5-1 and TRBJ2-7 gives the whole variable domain KAGVTQTPRYLIKTRGQQVTLSCSPISGHRSVSWYQQTPGQGLQFLFEYFSETQRNKGNFPGRFSGRQFSNSRSEMNVSTLELGDSALYLCASSFHSSYEQYFGPGTRLTVT.

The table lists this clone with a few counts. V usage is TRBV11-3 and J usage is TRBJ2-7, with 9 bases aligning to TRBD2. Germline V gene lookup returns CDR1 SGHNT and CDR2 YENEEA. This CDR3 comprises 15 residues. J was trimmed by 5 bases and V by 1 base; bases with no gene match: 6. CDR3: CASSLGASGIDEQYF. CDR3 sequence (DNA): TGTGCCAGCAGCTTAGGGGCTAGCGGGATCGACGAGCAGTACTTC.

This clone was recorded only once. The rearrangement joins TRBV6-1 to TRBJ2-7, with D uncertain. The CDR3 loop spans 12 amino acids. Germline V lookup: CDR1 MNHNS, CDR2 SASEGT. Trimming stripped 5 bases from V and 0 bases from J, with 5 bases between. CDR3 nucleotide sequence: TGTGCCAGCAGTAGGGACTCCTACGAGCAGTACTTC. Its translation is CASSRDSYEQYF.

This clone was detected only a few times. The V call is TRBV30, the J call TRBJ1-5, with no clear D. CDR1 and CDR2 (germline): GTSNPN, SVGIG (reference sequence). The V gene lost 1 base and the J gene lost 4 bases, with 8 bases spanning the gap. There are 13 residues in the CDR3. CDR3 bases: TGTGCCTGGAGTGCCCTCCCGAATCAGCCCCAGCATTTT. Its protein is CAWSALPNQPQHF.

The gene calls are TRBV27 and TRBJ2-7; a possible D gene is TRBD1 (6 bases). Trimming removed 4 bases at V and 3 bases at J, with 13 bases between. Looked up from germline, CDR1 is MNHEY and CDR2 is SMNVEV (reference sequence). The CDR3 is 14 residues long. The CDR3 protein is CASSWRQDLYEQYF. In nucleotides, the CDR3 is TGTGCCAGCAGTTGGCGACAGGACCTCTACGAGCAGTACTTC.

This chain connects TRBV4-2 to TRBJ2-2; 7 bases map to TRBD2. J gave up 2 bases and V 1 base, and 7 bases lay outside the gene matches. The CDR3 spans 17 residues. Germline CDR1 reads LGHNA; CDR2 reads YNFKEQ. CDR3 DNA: TGTGCCAGCAGCCAAGTCTTCGGGACTACAAACACCGGGGAGCTGTTTTTT. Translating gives CASSQVFGTTNTGELFF.

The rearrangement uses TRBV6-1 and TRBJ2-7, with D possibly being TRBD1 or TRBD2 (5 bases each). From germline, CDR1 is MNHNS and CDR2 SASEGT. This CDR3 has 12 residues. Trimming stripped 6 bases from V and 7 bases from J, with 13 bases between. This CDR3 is CASSPGTEEQYF. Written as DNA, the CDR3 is TGTGCCAGCAGCCCCGGGACCGAAGAGCAGTACTTC.

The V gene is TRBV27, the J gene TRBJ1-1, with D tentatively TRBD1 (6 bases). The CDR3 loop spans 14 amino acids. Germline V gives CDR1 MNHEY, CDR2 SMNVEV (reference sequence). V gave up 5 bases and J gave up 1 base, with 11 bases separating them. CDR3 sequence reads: CASSGDTPNTEAFF. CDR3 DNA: TGTGCCAGCAGTGGGGACACACCGAACACTGAAGCTTTCTTT.

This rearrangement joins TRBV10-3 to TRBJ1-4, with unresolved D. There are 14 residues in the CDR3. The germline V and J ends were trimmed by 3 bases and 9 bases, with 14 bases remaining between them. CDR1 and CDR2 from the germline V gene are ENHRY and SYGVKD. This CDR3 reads CAISDTTTPQKLFF. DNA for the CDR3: TGTGCCATCAGTGATACTACCACACCTCAAAAACTGTTTTTT.

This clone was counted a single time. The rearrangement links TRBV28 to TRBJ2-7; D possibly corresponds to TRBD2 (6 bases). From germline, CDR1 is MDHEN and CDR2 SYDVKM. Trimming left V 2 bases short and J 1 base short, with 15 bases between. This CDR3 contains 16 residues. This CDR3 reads CASSLLLREISYEQYF. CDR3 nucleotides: TGTGCCAGCAGTTTACTTCTGCGGGAAATATCCTACGAGCAGTACTTC.

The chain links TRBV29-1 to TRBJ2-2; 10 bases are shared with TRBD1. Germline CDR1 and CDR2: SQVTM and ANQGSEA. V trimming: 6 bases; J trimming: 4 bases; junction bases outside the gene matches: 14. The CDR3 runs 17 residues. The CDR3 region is CSVPGQGSSGVTGELFF. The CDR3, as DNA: TGCAGCGTACCGGGACAGGGGTCGAGCGGGGTCACCGGGGAGCTGTTTTTT.

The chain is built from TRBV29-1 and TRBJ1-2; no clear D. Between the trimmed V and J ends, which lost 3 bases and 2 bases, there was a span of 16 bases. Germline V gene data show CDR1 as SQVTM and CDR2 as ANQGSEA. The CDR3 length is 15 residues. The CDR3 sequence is CSVEVLGRPNYGYTF. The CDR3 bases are TGCAGCGTTGAGGTGTTGGGCCGGCCGAACTATGGCTACACCTTC. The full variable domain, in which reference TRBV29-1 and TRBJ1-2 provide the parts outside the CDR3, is SAVISQKPSRDICQRGTSLTIQCQVDSQVTMMFWYRQQPGQSLTLIATANQGSEATYESGFVIDKFPISRPNLTFSTLTVSNMSPEDSSIYLCSVEVLGRPNYGYTFGSGTRLTVV.

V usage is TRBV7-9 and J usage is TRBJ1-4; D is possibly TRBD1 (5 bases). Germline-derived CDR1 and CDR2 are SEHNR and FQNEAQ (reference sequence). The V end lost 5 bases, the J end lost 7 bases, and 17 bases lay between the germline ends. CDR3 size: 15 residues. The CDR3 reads CASSGEEGLSEKLFF. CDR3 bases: TGTGCCAGCAGCGGAGAAGAGGGGCTCAGTGAAAAACTGTTTTTT.

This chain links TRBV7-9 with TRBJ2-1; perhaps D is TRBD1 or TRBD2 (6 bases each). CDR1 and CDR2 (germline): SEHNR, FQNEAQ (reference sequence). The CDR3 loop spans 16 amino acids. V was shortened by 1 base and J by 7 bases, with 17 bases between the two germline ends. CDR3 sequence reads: CASSLGRADRANEQFF. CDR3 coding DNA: TGTGCCAGCAGCTTAGGGAGGGCGGACAGAGCGAATGAGCAGTTCTTC.

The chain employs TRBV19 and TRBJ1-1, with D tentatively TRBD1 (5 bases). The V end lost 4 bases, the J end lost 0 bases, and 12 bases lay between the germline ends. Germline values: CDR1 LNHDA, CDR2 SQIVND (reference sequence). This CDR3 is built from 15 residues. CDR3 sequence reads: CASSTHEGLNTEAFF. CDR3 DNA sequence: TGTGCCAGTAGTACCCACGAGGGGTTGAACACTGAAGCTTTCTTT.

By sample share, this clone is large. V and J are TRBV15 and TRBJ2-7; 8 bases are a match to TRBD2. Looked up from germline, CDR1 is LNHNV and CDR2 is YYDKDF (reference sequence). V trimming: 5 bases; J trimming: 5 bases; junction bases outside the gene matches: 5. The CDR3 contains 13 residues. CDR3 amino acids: CATSSGGGHEQYF. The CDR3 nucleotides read TGTGCCACCAGCTCGGGGGGGGGCCACGAGCAGTACTTC.

CDR3 in DNA: TGTGCCAGCAGCTTAGCTCAACAGGGAGGTGGCTACACCTTC. Translating gives CASSLAQQGGGYTF. The genes are TRBV7-9 and TRBJ1-2; a weak D match, TRBD1 (6 bases). Germline CDR1 reads SEHNR; CDR2 reads FQNEAQ (reference sequence). This CDR3 has 14 residues. With 0 bases removed from V and 7 bases from J, the gap between germline ends came to 12 bases.

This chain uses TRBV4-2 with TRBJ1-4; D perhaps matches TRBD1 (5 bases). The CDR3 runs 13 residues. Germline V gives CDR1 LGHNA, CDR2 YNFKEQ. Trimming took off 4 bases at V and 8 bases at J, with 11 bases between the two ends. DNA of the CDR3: TGTGCCAGCAGCCCGAGACAGTGGGAAAAACTGTTTTTT. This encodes CASSPRQWEKLFF.

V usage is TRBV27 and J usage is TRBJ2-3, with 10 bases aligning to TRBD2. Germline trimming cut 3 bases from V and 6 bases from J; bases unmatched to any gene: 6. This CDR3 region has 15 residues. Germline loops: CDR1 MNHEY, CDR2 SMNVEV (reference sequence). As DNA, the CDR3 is TGTGCCAGCAGTTTTACCTCGGGACTAGCGGATACGCAGTATTTT. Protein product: CASSFTSGLADTQYF.

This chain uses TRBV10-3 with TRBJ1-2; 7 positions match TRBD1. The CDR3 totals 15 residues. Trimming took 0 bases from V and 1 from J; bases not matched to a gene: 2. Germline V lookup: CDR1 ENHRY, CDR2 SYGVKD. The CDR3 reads CAISESTGFNYGYTF. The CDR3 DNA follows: TGTGCCATCAGTGAGTCGACAGGGTTTAACTATGGCTACACCTTC.

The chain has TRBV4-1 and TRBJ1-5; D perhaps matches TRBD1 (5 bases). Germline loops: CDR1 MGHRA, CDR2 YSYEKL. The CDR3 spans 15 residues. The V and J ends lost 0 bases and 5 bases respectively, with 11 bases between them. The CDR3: CASSQERQTHQPQHF. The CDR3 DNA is TGCGCCAGCAGCCAAGAAAGACAGACTCATCAGCCCCAGCATTTT.